Each of the 31 T cell receptor beta chains below was sequenced from the same sample in a study of somatic mutations in cytotoxic T cells in rheumatoid arthritis. Sequencing was performed with immunoSEQ multiplex PCR; in TCRdb, only in-frame clones are kept and a portion is missing. The repertoire consists of tens of thousands of clones, with approximately 84% occurring once and the leading ten covering more than 2.5%. Sample: CD8+ T cells sorted from blood. These receptors originate from a man between 35 and 55 years old in good health.

The chain uses TRBV10-3 and TRBJ2-7; no firm D call. The CDR3 consists of 13 residues. The V gene's germline CDR1 is ENHRY and CDR2 SYGVKD. V was shortened by 8 bases and J by 0 bases, with 11 bases between the two germline ends. CDR3 coding DNA: TGTGCCATCGGATCACAGAACTCCTACGAGCAGTACTTC. Its protein product is CAIGSQNSYEQYF.

In DNA, the CDR3 is TGCGCCAGCAGCTCCCGACTAGCGGGAGGGGTCACCGGGGAGCTGTTTTTT. Protein: CASSSRLAGGVTGELFF. The chain combines TRBV4-1 with TRBJ2-2; TRBD2 agrees at 14 bases. The CDR3 consists of 17 residues. Germline assignment: CDR1 MGHRA and CDR2 YSYEKL. The junction had 6 bases not matched to a gene; V was cut back by 5 bases and J by 4 bases.

The gene calls are TRBV11-3 and TRBJ2-1, with 8 bases aligning to TRBD2. Trimming cost V 3 bases and J 7 bases; bases outside gene matches: 5. This CDR3 comprises 14 residues. Germline CDR1 is SGHNT and CDR2 is YENEEA. The CDR3 nucleotides read TGTGCCAGCAGCTTTTCCGGACTAGCAAATGAGCAGTTCTTC. Translation gives CASSFSGLANEQFF.

This clone was seen more than once but under ten times. The rearrangement links TRBV30 to TRBJ1-5; TRBD1 matches at 11 bases. This CDR3 contains 14 residues. V dropped 3 bases and J dropped 4; count of bases not matched to a gene: 2. Germline V gene sequence: CDR1 GTSNPN, CDR2 SVGIG (reference sequence). CDR3 amino acids: CAWRGQGVNQPQHF. In DNA, the CDR3 is TGTGCCTGGAGGGGACAGGGGGTTAATCAGCCCCAGCATTTT.

The V gene is TRBV30, the J gene TRBJ1-2; D is uncertain. The CDR3 runs to 12 residues. Trimming removed 1 base at V and 1 base at J, with 4 bases between. Germline CDR1 GTSNPN, CDR2 SVGIG (reference sequence). As DNA, the CDR3 is TGTGCCTGGAGTGACAGTAACTATGGCTACACCTTC. Translation: CAWSDSNYGYTF.

This chain joins TRBV28 and TRBJ2-2; TRBD1 aligns across 9 bases. Germline trimming cut 5 bases from V and 2 bases from J; bases unmatched to any gene: 3. The germline CDR1 and CDR2 sequences are MDHEN and SYDVKM. CDR3 length: 15 residues. CDR3 in amino acids: CASSETGGNTGELFF. CDR3 nucleotide sequence: TGTGCCAGCAGTGAGACAGGGGGAAACACCGGGGAGCTGTTTTTT.

This clone was counted between two and nine times. This chain connects TRBV11-2 to TRBJ1-5; no firm D call. Trimming left V 5 bases short and J 6 bases short, with 2 bases between. The CDR3 length is 10 residues. Germline values: CDR1 SGHAT, CDR2 FQNNGV. The CDR3, as DNA: TGTGCCAGCAGCCTTCAGCCCCAGCATTTT. Protein: CASSLQPQHF. Using reference TRBV11-2 and TRBJ1-5 for the parts outside the CDR3, the full variable domain is EAGVAQSPRYKIIEKRQSVAFWCNPISGHATLYWYQQILGQGPKLLIQFQNNGVVDDSQLPKDRFSAERLKGVDSTLKIQPAKLEDSAVYLCASSLQPQHFGDGTRLSIL.

This clone was observed a handful of times. The chain uses TRBV4-1 and TRBJ1-1, with D maybe TRBD1 (5 bases). The germline V and J ends were trimmed by 3 bases and 4 bases, with 15 bases remaining between them. The CDR3 spans 15 residues. The germline CDR1 and CDR2 sequences are MGHRA and YSYEKL. CDR3 DNA sequence: TGCGCCAGCAGCCAGGGGGGAAGGGTCGGCACTGAAGCTTTCTTT. It yields the protein CASSQGGRVGTEAFF.

The gene calls are TRBV6-5 and TRBJ2-7; D is unclear. Trimming took 8 bases from V and 2 from J, leaving 10 bases between them. CDR1 is MNHEY, CDR2 SVGAGI, per germline. This CDR3 has 12 residues. Written as DNA, the CDR3 is TGTGCCAGCGGCGCGCACCCCTACGAGCAGTACTTC. Amino acid sequence: CASGAHPYEQYF.

The chain recombines TRBV5-1 with TRBJ2-5, with D possibly TRBD1 on 5 matching bases. CDR1 SGHRS and CDR2 YFSETQ come from the germline V gene. V lost 4 bases and J lost 2, with 15 bases in between. The CDR3 is 15 residues long. The CDR3 region has the DNA TGCGCCAGCAGCAAGAACCGACAGATGCAAGAGACCCAGTACTTC. Translation: CASSKNRQMQETQYF.

The J gene is TRBJ2-7, the V gene TRBV7-2; D is unclear. V dropped 1 base and J dropped 0 bases, with 7 bases sitting between them. The germline gives CDR1 SGHTA, CDR2 FQGNSA. The CDR3 sequence is 14 residues long. CDR3 nucleotides: TGTGCCAGCAGCTTAGGACGGGCCTCCTACGAGCAGTACTTC. Translating gives CASSLGRASYEQYF.

The V call is TRBV13, the J call TRBJ2-7, with 8 bases fitting TRBD2. This CDR3 has 15 amino acids. In germline, CDR1 is PRHDT, CDR2 FYEKMQ (reference sequence). Germline trimming cut 5 bases from V and 2 bases from J; bases unmatched to any gene: 8. CDR3 nucleotides: TGTGCCAGCAGCGCCGGAGCGGGAGTCGCCTACGAGCAGTACTTC. Its translation is CASSAGAGVAYEQYF. The whole variable domain, remainder taken from reference TRBV13 and TRBJ2-7, is AAGVIQSPRHLIKEKRETATLKCYPIPRHDTVYWYQQGPGQDPQFLISFYEKMQSDKGSIPDRFSAQQFSDYHSELNMSSLELGDSALYFCASSAGAGVAYEQYFGPGTRLTVT.

The V gene is TRBV5-1, the J gene TRBJ2-2; no reliable D call. Trimming cost V 0 bases and J 9 bases, with 9 bases left between them. CDR1 SGHRS and CDR2 YFSETQ come from the germline V gene. The CDR3 is 13 residues long. CDR3 residues: CASSLGGNRELFF. CDR3 nucleotide sequence: TGCGCCAGCAGCTTGGGGGGAAACCGGGAGCTGTTTTTT. The variable domain in full, completed from reference TRBV5-1 and TRBJ2-2, reads KAGVTQTPRYLIKTRGQQVTLSCSPISGHRSVSWYQQTPGQGLQFLFEYFSETQRNKGNFPGRFSGRQFSNSRSEMNVSTLELGDSALYLCASSLGGNRELFFGEGSRLTVL.

The genes are TRBV6-5 and TRBJ2-2, with 7 bases identical to TRBD1. Trimming removed 4 bases from V and 1 base from J; junction bases left unmatched: 3. The CDR3 spans 15 residues. Germline CDR1 and CDR2: MNHEY and SVGAGI. The CDR3 loop is CASSWGQLNTGELFF. In DNA form, the CDR3 reads TGTGCCAGCAGTTGGGGACAGCTGAACACCGGGGAGCTGTTTTTT.

The chain is built from TRBV5-4 and TRBJ2-1; D is possibly TRBD2 (5 bases). CDR1 is SGHNT and CDR2 is YYREEE in the germline V gene (reference sequence). V shed 1 base and J shed 3 bases, with 11 bases lying between them. The CDR3 extends over 15 amino acids. The CDR3 protein is CASSLWNRDYNEQFF. CDR3 coding DNA: TGTGCCAGCAGCTTGTGGAATCGGGACTACAATGAGCAGTTCTTC. Full variable domain (missing parts from reference TRBV5-4 and TRBJ2-1): ETGVTQSPTHLIKTRGQQVTLRCSSQSGHNTVSWYQQALGQGPQFIFQYYREEENGRGNFPPRFSGLQFPNYSSELNVNALELDDSALYLCASSLWNRDYNEQFFGPGTRLTVL.

V is TRBV7-9 and J is TRBJ2-3; D possibly corresponds to TRBD2 (6 bases). The germline CDR1 and CDR2 sequences are SEHNR and FQNEAQ (reference sequence). V lost 4 bases, J lost 3 bases, and 17 bases lay in between. CDR3 length: 16 residues. The CDR3 coding sequence is TGTGCCAGCAGCTCCCTCGGAGGAGGGGAAACAGATACGCAGTATTTT. Translation gives CASSSLGGGETDTQYF.

V gene TRBV15 combines with J gene TRBJ1-2; the D gene is possibly TRBD1 (5 bases). This CDR3 is built from 14 residues. V was clipped by 1 base and J by 3 bases, with 9 bases between them. Germline V CDR1 and CDR2: LNHNV, YYDKDF (reference sequence). This CDR3 reads CATSRARADYGYTF. The CDR3 DNA reads TGTGCCACCAGCAGAGCCAGGGCTGACTATGGCTACACCTTC.

This sequence joins TRBV30 and TRBJ2-1, with D perhaps TRBD2 (5 bases). The CDR3 spans 13 residues. Looked up from germline, CDR1 is GTSNPN and CDR2 is SVGIG (reference sequence). V lost 0 bases to trimming and J lost 7 bases, with 10 bases between them. The CDR3 DNA reads TGTGCCTGGAGTGTCGACTACTCAAATGAGCAGTTCTTC. This sequence encodes CAWSVDYSNEQFF.

V gene TRBV19 combines with J gene TRBJ1-2; TRBD1 might be the D (5 bases). The V end was cut by 7 bases, the J end by 2 bases, with 23 bases between. This CDR3 is built from 17 residues. Germline V gene data show CDR1 as LNHDA and CDR2 as SQIVND (reference sequence). This chain's CDR3 is CASTYSGVTDTNYGYTF. As DNA, the CDR3 is TGTGCCAGTACCTATAGTGGGGTGACAGACACCAACTATGGCTACACCTTC.

The chain employs TRBV27 and TRBJ1-1; perhaps TRBD1 as D (6 bases). The ends were cut back, 4 bases at V and 2 bases at J, with 14 bases in the middle. CDR1 is MNHEY and CDR2 is SMNVEV in the germline V gene (reference sequence). This CDR3 has 15 residues. The CDR3 reads CASSYSRGGNTEAFF. The CDR3 nucleotides are TGTGCCAGCAGTTATTCCAGGGGCGGAAACACTGAAGCTTTCTTT.

In this sample, this clone turned up once. This chain joins TRBV28 and TRBJ2-5; a weak D match, TRBD2 (6 bases). Germline V gene sequence: CDR1 MDHEN, CDR2 SYDVKM. The CDR3 has 13 amino acids. V was pared by 2 bases and J by 2 bases, with 6 bases between. CDR3 nucleotide sequence: TGTGCCAGCAGTTTAGGGGGGCAAGAGACCCAGTACTTC. Amino acid sequence: CASSLGGQETQYF.

V and J are TRBV28 and TRBJ1-2; no reliable D call. Germline V gives CDR1 MDHEN, CDR2 SYDVKM. CDR3 length equals 12 residues. The V end lost 3 bases, the J end lost 1 base, and 3 bases lay between the germline ends. CDR3 loop: CASSFVNYGYTF. The CDR3 DNA reads as TGTGCCAGCAGTTTCGTTAACTATGGCTACACCTTC.

This chain joins TRBV9 and TRBJ2-5; D might be TRBD1 or TRBD2, each matching 5 bases. This CDR3 has 14 residues. The V and J ends lost 0 bases and 5 bases respectively, with 11 bases between them. Germline V gives CDR1 SGDLS, CDR2 YYNGEE. The CDR3 loop reads CASSVDGGRETQYF. Written as DNA, the CDR3 is TGTGCCAGCAGCGTAGATGGGGGTCGGGAGACCCAGTACTTC.

The rearrangement links TRBV10-2 to TRBJ1-1; D gene uncertain. This CDR3 has 14 residues. Looked up from germline, CDR1 is WSHSY and CDR2 is SAAADI. V shed 7 bases and J shed 4 bases, with 16 bases lying between them. CDR3 region: CASMGSGRGTEAFF. The CDR3 region has the DNA TGCGCCAGCATGGGGTCTGGTCGAGGCACTGAAGCTTTCTTT.

This chain joins TRBV2 and TRBJ2-7, with D possibly TRBD1 on 5 matching bases. Germline V CDR1 and CDR2: SNHLY, FYNNEI. The ends were cut back, 2 bases at V and 7 bases at J, with 9 bases in the middle. CDR3 length: 12 residues. CDR3 DNA sequence: TGTGCCAGCAGTGAACAGGGTGGTGAGCAGTACTTC. Translated, it gives CASSEQGGEQYF.

The chain joins TRBV4-3 to TRBJ1-1; the D gene is possibly TRBD1 (6 bases). This CDR3 spans 15 amino acids. Looked up from germline, CDR1 is LGHNA and CDR2 is YSLEER. V lost 1 base and J 4 bases, leaving 13 bases between the germline ends. The CDR3 DNA sequence: TGCGCCAGCAGCCAAGTGGTGGGGGGGCCCACTGAAGCTTTCTTT. As protein: CASSQVVGGPTEAFF.

J is TRBJ2-5 and V is TRBV10-3; D is unclear. The CDR3 sequence is 15 residues long. V lost 2 bases, J lost 1 base, and 11 bases lay in between. The germline V gene encodes CDR1 ENHRY and CDR2 SYGVKD. The CDR3 bases are TGTGCCATCAGTGAGCGGAACGGCGTCCAAGAGACCCAGTACTTC. Amino acids: CAISERNGVQETQYF.

The rearrangement joins TRBV9 to TRBJ2-3; the match to TRBD2 covers 10 bases. The CDR3 consists of 18 residues. Germline assignment: CDR1 SGDLS and CDR2 YYNGEE. J gave up 6 bases and V 3 bases, and 16 bases lay outside the gene matches. The CDR3 nucleotides are TGTGCCAGCAGCGCCCCCCTAGGAGCAGCGGGAGGGCCGGATACGCAGTATTTT. This translates into CASSAPLGAAGGPDTQYF.

The chain couples TRBV2 to TRBJ2-7; TRBD1 aligns across 7 bases. CDR1 is SNHLY and CDR2 is FYNNEI in the germline V gene. Trimming took 6 bases from V and 3 from J; bases not matched to a gene: 8. The CDR3 runs to 14 residues. DNA of the CDR3: TGTGCCAGCAGAACAGGGGAATCAGGCTACGAGCAGTACTTC. Its protein is CASRTGESGYEQYF.

This clone was detected only a few times. The chain is built from TRBV21-1 and TRBJ1-1; the D call TRBD1 from the table was never checked on the DNA. TRBV21-1 is classified as a pseudogene. CDR3 length equals 16 residues. The CDR3 sequence: CASSTGPDRVNTEAFF. CDR3 nucleotide sequence: TGTGCCAGCAGCACAGGCCCGGACAGGGTGAACACTGAAGCTTTCTTT.

The chain employs TRBV28 and TRBJ1-2, with D unclear. Germline V gene data show CDR1 as MDHEN and CDR2 as SYDVKM. The length of the CDR3 is 13 residues. V was pared by 6 bases and J by 0 bases, with 8 bases between. The CDR3 loop reads CASSLDSNYGYTF. CDR3 DNA: TGTGCCAGCAGCCTCGACTCTAACTATGGCTACACCTTC.